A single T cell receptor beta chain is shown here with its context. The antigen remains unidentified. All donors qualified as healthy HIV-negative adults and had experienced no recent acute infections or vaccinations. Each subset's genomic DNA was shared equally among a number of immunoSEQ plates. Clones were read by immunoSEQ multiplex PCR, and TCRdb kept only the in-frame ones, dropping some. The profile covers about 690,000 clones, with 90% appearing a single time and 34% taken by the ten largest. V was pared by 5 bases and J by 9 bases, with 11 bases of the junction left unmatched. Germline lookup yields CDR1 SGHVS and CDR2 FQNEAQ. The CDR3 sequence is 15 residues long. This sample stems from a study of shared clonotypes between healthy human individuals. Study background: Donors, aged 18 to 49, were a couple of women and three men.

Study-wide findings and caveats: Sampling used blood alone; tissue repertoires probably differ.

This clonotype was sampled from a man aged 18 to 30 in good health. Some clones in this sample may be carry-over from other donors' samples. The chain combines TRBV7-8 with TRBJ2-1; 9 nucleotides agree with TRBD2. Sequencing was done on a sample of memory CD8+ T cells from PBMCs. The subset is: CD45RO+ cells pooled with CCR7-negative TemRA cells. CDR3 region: CASSGGVAGVSEQFF. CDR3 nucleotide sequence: TGTGCCAGCAGCGGCGGGGTAGCGGGAGTCAGTGAGCAGTTCTTC.